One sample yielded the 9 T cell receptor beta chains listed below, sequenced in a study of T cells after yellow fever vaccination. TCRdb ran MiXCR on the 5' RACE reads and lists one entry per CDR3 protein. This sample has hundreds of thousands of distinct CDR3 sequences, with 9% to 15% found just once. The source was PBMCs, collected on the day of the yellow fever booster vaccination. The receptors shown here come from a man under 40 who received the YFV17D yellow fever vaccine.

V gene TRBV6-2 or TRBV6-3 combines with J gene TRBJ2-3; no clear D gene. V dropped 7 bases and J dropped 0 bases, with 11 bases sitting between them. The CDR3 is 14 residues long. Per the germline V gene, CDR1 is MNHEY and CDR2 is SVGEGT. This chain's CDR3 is CASKDGTSTDTQYF. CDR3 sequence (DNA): TGTGCCAGCAAGGACGGAACTAGCACAGATACGCAGTATTTT.

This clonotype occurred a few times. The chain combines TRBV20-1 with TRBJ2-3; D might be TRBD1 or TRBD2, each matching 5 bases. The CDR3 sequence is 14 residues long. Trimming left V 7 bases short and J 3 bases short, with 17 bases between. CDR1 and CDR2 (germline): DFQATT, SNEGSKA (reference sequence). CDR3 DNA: TGCAGTGGTCGACAGAGGGTTTTAACAGATACGCAGTATTTT. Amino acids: CSGRQRVLTDTQYF.

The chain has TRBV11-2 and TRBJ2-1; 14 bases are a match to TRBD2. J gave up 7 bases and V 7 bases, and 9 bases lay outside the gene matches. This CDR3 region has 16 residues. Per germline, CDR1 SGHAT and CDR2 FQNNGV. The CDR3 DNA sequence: TGTGCCAGCAACTCCGCCGGGACTAGCGGGAGTAATGAGCAGTTCTTC. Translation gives CASNSAGTSGSNEQFF.

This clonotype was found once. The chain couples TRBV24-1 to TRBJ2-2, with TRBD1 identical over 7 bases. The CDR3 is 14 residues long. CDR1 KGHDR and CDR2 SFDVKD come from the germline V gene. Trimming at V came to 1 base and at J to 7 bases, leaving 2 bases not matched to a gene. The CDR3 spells CATSDFSGGGELFF. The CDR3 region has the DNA TGTGCCACCAGTGATTTTTCAGGGGGCGGGGAGCTGTTTTTT.

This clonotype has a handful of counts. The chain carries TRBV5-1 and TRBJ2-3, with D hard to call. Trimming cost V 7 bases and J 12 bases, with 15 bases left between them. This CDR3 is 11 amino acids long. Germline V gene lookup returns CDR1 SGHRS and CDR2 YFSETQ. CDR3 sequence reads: CASVADQVQYF. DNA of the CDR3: TGCGCCAGCGTGGCGGACCAAGTTCAGTATTTT.

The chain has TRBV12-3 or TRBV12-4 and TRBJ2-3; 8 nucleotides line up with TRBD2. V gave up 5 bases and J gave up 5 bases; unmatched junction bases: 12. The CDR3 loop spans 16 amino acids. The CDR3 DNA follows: TGTGCCAGCAGTCTCCTTAGTGGCGGGAGGTTAGATACGCAGTATTTT. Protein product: CASSLLSGGRLDTQYF.

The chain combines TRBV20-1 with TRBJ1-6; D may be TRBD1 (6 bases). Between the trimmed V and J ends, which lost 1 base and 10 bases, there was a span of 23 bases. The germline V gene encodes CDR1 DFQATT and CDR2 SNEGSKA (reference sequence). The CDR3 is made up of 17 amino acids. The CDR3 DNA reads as TGCAGTGCTAGAGTCGGGGCGCGGGCTGAGGGGGGATCACCCCTCCACTTT. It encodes CSARVGARAEGGSPLHF.

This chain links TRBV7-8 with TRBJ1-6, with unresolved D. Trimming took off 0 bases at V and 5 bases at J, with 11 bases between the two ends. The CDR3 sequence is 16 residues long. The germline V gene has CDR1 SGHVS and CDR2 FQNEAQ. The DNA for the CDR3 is TGTGCCAGCAGCTTAGCGATGAGGGTCCATAATTCACCCCTCCACTTT. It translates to CASSLAMRVHNSPLHF.

The CDR3 DNA reads TGCGCCATTAGGACCGTTTCCTACGAGCAGTACTTC. It specifies CAIRTVSYEQYF. The chain is built from TRBV5-1 and TRBJ2-7; D uncertain. Germline CDR1 reads SGHRS; CDR2 reads YFSETQ. Trimming took 9 bases from V and 1 from J, leaving 11 bases between them. CDR3 length: 12 residues.